The T cell receptor beta chain described here comes from a study of blood T cell repertoires in COVID-19. The overall study: Samples came from the United States, Italy and Spain, spanning acute and convalescent COVID-19. PBMCs, B-cell-depleted T cells, or T cells provided the cDNA or gDNA that made up the material.

Per the original methods: Amplification with reference gene primers provided the estimates of nucleated cell counts. The assay was immunoSEQ multiplex PCR, and TCRdb's table has in-frame clones only and misses some. Clonal size and the V and J genes are those of that table, whereas D and trimming came from the DNA. The sample holds about 130,000 clones, over 60% seen once. Sequencing was carried out using peripheral blood. The TCR comes from a woman in her 70s with acute or convalescent COVID-19.

CDR3 amino acids: CASSLVSSYNEQFF. The CDR3 nucleotides are TGTGCCAGCAGTTTGGTGAGCTCCTACAATGAGCAGTTCTTC. The rearrangement joins TRBV28 to TRBJ2-1, with unresolved D. The V end lost 3 bases, the J end lost 0 bases, and 6 bases lay between the germline ends. The CDR3 totals 14 residues. CDR1 is MDHEN and CDR2 is SYDVKM in the germline V gene.